This TCR beta chain stems from a study of beta chain features in type 1 diabetes. Heparinised blood was drawn once per donor, averaging around 120 mL. Each sorted population was over 98% pure. Whole-study findings and limits: Among all four CD4+ subsets, Type 1 diabetes patients had TCRB CDR3s that were moderately but significantly shorter.

What was sequenced were expressed TCRB transcripts, since all of the isolated RNA had been reverse transcribed. Only in-frame clones appear in the TCRdb table, and some are missing; sequencing was by immunoSEQ multiplex PCR. The sample holds about 47,000 clones, 35% to 55% seen once. Note on this clone: What it binds is unknown.

The source of this sequence is a man younger than 45 with type 1 diabetes. Sequenced: stem cell memory CD4+ T cells from blood.

This chain's CDR3 is CASSEQLANQETQYF. DNA of the CDR3: TGTGCCAGCAGTGAACAACTAGCAAACCAAGAGACCCAGTACTTC. The V gene is TRBV6-1, the J gene TRBJ2-5; tentatively, D is TRBD2 (6 bases). The germline gives CDR1 MNHNS, CDR2 SASEGT. Trimming removed 2 bases from V and 0 bases from J, with 10 bases in between. CDR3 length: 15 residues.